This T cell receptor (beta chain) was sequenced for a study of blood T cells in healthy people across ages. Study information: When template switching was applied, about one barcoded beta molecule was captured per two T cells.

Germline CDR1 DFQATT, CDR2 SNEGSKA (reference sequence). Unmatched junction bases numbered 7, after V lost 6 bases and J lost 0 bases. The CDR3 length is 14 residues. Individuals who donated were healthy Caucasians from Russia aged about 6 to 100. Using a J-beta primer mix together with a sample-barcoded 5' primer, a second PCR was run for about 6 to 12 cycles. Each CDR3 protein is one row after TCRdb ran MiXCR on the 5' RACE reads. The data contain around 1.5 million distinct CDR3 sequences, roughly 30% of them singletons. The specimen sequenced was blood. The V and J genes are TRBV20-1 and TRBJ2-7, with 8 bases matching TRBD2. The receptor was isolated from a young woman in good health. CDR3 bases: TGCAGTGCCGGAATAGCGGGACCCTCCTACGAGCAGTACTTC. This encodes CSAGIAGPSYEQYF.